This T cell receptor (beta chain) is drawn from a study of T-cell reconstitution after alpha-beta-depleted transplantation in children. Unique molecular identifiers tagged the TCRbeta library. Each CDR3 protein gets one entry after TCRdb re-called the PCR reads with MiXCR. This sample has 610,000 or so distinct CDR3 sequences, with roughly 27% found just once. This clonotype was detected only a few times. Its antigen remains unidentified. Notes on the study in general: Approximately two months post-transplant, alpha-beta T cells reportedly originated from several hundred expanded graft clones. Once a year had passed after transplant, T-cell counts and diversity came mostly from newly produced T cells.

Source: PBMCs, taken before TCRalphabeta/CD19-depleted stem cell transplant. The TCR originated in a boy less than two years old with Wiskott-Aldrich syndrome, due to receive a stem cell transplant.

The CDR3 is CASRAGGPGSEQYF. DNA for the CDR3: TGTGCCAGCAGGGCTGGAGGGCCCGGTAGCGAGCAGTACTTC. This rearrangement joins TRBV12-3 or TRBV12-4 to TRBJ2-7, with a weak D call TRBD2 (6 bases). V lost 6 bases to trimming and J lost 6 bases, with 18 bases between them. The CDR3 contains 14 residues.